This TCR beta chain stems from a study of T cell responses to AZD1222 COVID-19 vaccine. The table came from immunoSEQ multiplex PCR; TCRdb's copy has only in-frame clones and leaves some out. The sample shows over 120,000 clones, 88% of them seen only once. The study's findings and limits: Two AZD1222 administrations were followed by greater Spike-specific TCR breadth and depth. In a largely white British group with more females than males, clonal diversity was possibly underestimated.

To note about this clone: Antigen: not known.

Sequenced material: peripheral blood, taken 28 days after the second dose of the MenACWY control vaccine. The TCR comes from an adult who received the MenACWY meningococcal vaccine as a control.

CDR3 region: CASSQGQGNYGYTF. CDR3 sequence (DNA): TGTGCCAGCAGCCAGGGACAGGGGAACTATGGCTACACCTTC. The V gene is TRBV14, the J gene TRBJ1-2, with 10 bases fitting TRBD1. This CDR3 contains 14 residues. Unmatched junction bases numbered 0, after V lost 3 bases and J lost 2 bases. Germline V gene lookup returns CDR1 SGHDN and CDR2 FVKESK.